This T cell receptor beta chain came from a study of T cell responses to AZD1222 COVID-19 vaccine. Study-wide results and caveats: Of spike-specific TCRs, nearly half reportedly target regions left unmutated in variants. Compared with day 0, the breadth and depth of the Spike-specific TCR repertoire rose significantly after two doses of AZD1222.

Turning to this clone: Its antigen is as yet unknown.

Germline CDR1 and CDR2: SNHLY and FYNNEI. CDR3 length: 13 residues. Deletions cut 6 bases from V and 11 bases from J, with 14 bases between. Profiled with immunoSEQ multiplex PCR; TCRdb holds only in-frame clones, not every one. The sample carries 80,000 to 95,000 clones, just over 90% recorded once. The chain carries TRBV2 and TRBJ1-6, with no clear D. The sequence was collected from an adult who received the AZD1222 COVID-19 vaccine. This sample comprised peripheral blood, obtained 28 days after the second AZD1222 dose. The CDR3 DNA follows: TGTGCCAGCAGCCCCGGGCCCAAGGCACCCCTCCACTTT. It translates to CASSPGPKAPLHF. Together with reference TRBV2 and TRBJ1-6, the CDR3 gives the full variable domain: EPEVTQTPSHQVTQMGQEVILRCVPISNHLYFYWYRQILGQKVEFLVSFYNNEISEKSEIFDDQFSVERPDGSNFTLKIRSTKLEDSAMYFCASSPGPKAPLHFGNGTRLTVT.